This T cell receptor beta chain derives from a study of T cell changes during pregnancy in multiple sclerosis. TCRdb's table, derived via immunoSEQ multiplex PCR, lists solely in-frame clones and lacks some. The table lists about 48,000 clones, roughly 92% of them singletons, with 0.7% to 1% in the top ten. The CDR3 consists of 13 residues. V was cut by 2 bases and J by 1 base, with 6 bases left in between. Germline V lookup: CDR1 SGHNT, CDR2 YYREEE (reference sequence). In its sample, this clone was seen a few times. The sample has other DNA sequences that encode this CDR3 too. This receptor was identified in a female donor in good health, enrolled as a control in a pregnancy study. The chain is built from TRBV5-4 and TRBJ1-1, with D uncertain. The sequencing used CD4+ T cells from peripheral blood mononuclear cells, collected in the second trimester of pregnancy. The CDR3 sequence: CASSLTGNTEAFF. The CDR3 DNA sequence: TGTGCCAGCAGCTTAACCGGGAACACTGAAGCTTTCTTT.